These T cell receptor beta chains were read from a single sample in a study of blood T cells in healthy people across ages. TCRdb called the 5' RACE reads again in MiXCR, with one record for every CDR3 protein. The table records about 1.8 million distinct CDR3 sequences, 40% to 55% of them present only once. The sequenced material came from blood. The origin of the receptors is a woman between 40 and 55 years old in good health. CDR3s leave out the opening cysteine and the closing phenylalanine or tryptophan. The D gene is left open where the match is weak.

V gene	D gene	CDR3 protein
TRBV7-9	NA	ASSSTQSLSTQY
TRBV25-1	NA	ASRTMGETQY
TRBV7-9	TRBD2	ASSPAGAPRETQY
TRBV5-6	TRBD1	ASSLRQGDNIQY
TRBV3-1	NA	ASSQAKGVVGGYT
TRBV24-1	TRBD2	ATRDSGGSYNEQF
TRBV4-1	TRBD1	ASSQDGDRSSPLH
TRBV3-1	TRBD1	ASSHWDRAETQY
TRBV4-1	TRBD1	ASSQDRTGGHTEAF
TRBV5-1	NA	ASTQGTQAYNEQF
TRBV4-1	NA	ASSQELELKPQH
TRBV29-1	TRBD2	SASLLAESYEQY
TRBV5-1	TRBD2	ASSLRATSGGPGETQY
TRBV27	TRBD2	ASSSLAGGRLIEQF
TRBV2	NA	ASRRWPYTGELF
TRBV27	TRBD1	ASSVTGGTNEKLF
TRBV5-1	NA	ASTSGLARVNEQF
TRBV6-1	NA	ASSPLTDPNTEAF
TRBV4-3	NA	ASSQDLTFPSYNEQF
TRBV5-6	TRBD1	ASSSTGTGKTNEQF
TRBV28	TRBD1	ASSPQTGANGT
TRBV10-2	TRBD1	ASMGTGDYEQY
TRBV28	TRBD1	ASSWEQGAQIYGYT
TRBV7-2	TRBD2	ASIRGGDEQF
TRBV6-2/TRBV6-3	NA	ASSTPRAVTDTQY
TRBV28	NA	ASSLRDSGTDTQY
TRBV20-1	TRBD1	SSIRQGISYEQY
TRBV4-3	TRBD1	ASSQGTGLTEAF
TRBV7-2	TRBD1	ASSLITGGYNEQF
TRBV27	NA	ASSFLARETQY
TRBV7-2	TRBD2	ASRAGGGDGTQY
TRBV6-2/TRBV6-3	TRBD2	ASKRVAGGRSSYNEQF
TRBV15	NA	ATSRVGLHNQPQH
TRBV11-3	NA	ASSLPGVPKYEQY
TRBV5-1	TRBD1	ASSLALPGQGGSPLH
TRBV15	TRBD2	ATSSATSGGYNEQY
TRBV2	NA	ASSSGTPVVNEQF
TRBV5-1	TRBD1	ASRGQGVYT
TRBV7-3	NA	ASSPMGVDYGYT
TRBV20-1	NA	STAHTATDTQY
TRBV3-1	NA	ASSPSGRPPPEQY
TRBV7-2	NA	ASSPRTASQETQY
TRBV6-2/TRBV6-3	NA	ASSYAGTLGEAF
TRBV7-7	NA	ASSPRFDETQY